These 21 T cell receptor beta chains share one sample of origin, sequenced in a study of cytomegalovirus exposure and HLA in healthy donors. The study ran its PCR with 60 Vbeta and 13 Jbeta primers. The protocol was immunoSEQ multiplex PCR, while the TCRdb copy is restricted to in-frame clones and leaves out a portion. The data show around 130,000 clones, 60% to 85% seen once. The material sequenced was PBMCs. The receptor source for this set is a woman aged 18-29 years in good health and CMV-seronegative.

V usage is TRBV10-2 and J usage is TRBJ2-1; D is unresolved. V was pared by 11 bases and J by 4 bases, with 27 bases between. The CDR3 runs 17 residues. Per the germline V gene, CDR1 is WSHSY and CDR2 is SAAADI. The CDR3 protein is CASSFLPVSDPYNEQFF. The CDR3 nucleotides are TGCGCCTCTTCCTTCCTCCCCGTAAGCGACCCGTACAATGAGCAGTTCTTC.

In this sample, this clone turned up a few times. The genes are TRBV2 and TRBJ1-5; no reliable D call. The CDR3 has 13 amino acids. Per the germline V gene, CDR1 is SNHLY and CDR2 is FYNNEI. V was shortened by 6 bases and J by 1 base, with 7 bases between the two germline ends. The CDR3 protein is CASSPQSNQPQHF. The CDR3 region has the DNA TGTGCCAGCAGCCCACAGAGCAATCAGCCCCAGCATTTT.

CDR3 bases: TGTGCCAGCTCACCCCAGGGGGGAAGCAATCAGCCCCAGCATTTT. Its translation: CASSPQGGSNQPQHF. The chain couples TRBV18 to TRBJ1-5, with 7 bases aligning to TRBD1. Germline V gene lookup returns CDR1 KGHSH and CDR2 LQKENI. The CDR3 is 15 amino acids. Trimming at V came to 3 bases and at J to 1 base, leaving 3 bases not matched to a gene.

The rearrangement links TRBV5-6 to TRBJ1-5, with D possibly TRBD1 on 5 matching bases. V was clipped by 4 bases and J by 1 base, with 12 bases between them. Germline V lookup: CDR1 SGHDT, CDR2 YYEEEE. This CDR3 comprises 15 residues. The CDR3 is CASSHQGNSNQPQHF. In DNA, the CDR3 is TGTGCCAGCAGCCACCAGGGAAACAGCAATCAGCCCCAGCATTTT.

This chain connects TRBV30 to TRBJ1-5; maybe TRBD1 (5 bases). The germline CDR1 and CDR2 sequences are GTSNPN and SVGIG (reference sequence). The V gene lost 1 base and the J gene lost 8 bases, with 12 bases spanning the gap. This CDR3 contains 13 residues. The CDR3 DNA reads TGTGCCTGGAGTGGTTCTGGGGGGAAGCCCCAGCATTTT. Translating it yields CAWSGSGGKPQHF.

This clone was seen a single time. This chain joins TRBV5-6 and TRBJ2-7; TRBD2 matches at 11 bases. This CDR3 comprises 14 residues. With 2 bases clipped from V and 9 bases from J, the junction kept 7 bases outside the gene matches. Germline CDR1 is SGHDT and CDR2 is YYEEEE. CDR3 bases: TGTGCCAGCAGCTTCGGGACTAGCGGTTTAGCGCAGTACTTC. This sequence encodes CASSFGTSGLAQYF. The whole variable domain, remainder taken from reference TRBV5-6 and TRBJ2-7, is DAGVTQSPTHLIKTRGQQVTLRCSPKSGHDTVSWYQQALGQGPQFIFQYYEEEERQRGNFPDRFSGHQFPNYSSELNVNALLLGDSALYLCASSFGTSGLAQYFGPGTRLTVT.

This rearrangement joins TRBV5-4 to TRBJ1-2; 7 bases agree with TRBD1. Germline V gives CDR1 SGHNT, CDR2 YYREEE (reference sequence). V lost 0 bases, J lost 6 bases, and 8 bases stayed unmatched. CDR3 length: 15 residues. CDR3 amino acids: CASSLDRGGADGYTF. The CDR3 region has the DNA TGTGCCAGCAGCTTGGACCGAGGGGGCGCGGATGGCTACACCTTC.

The chain joins TRBV30 to TRBJ2-5; D not certain. The germline gives CDR1 GTSNPN, CDR2 SVGIG (reference sequence). V was cut by 3 bases and J by 4 bases, with 18 bases left in between. The CDR3 contains 15 residues. The CDR3 spells CAWRALTARGETQYF. CDR3 bases: TGTGCCTGGAGAGCCTTAACGGCGCGAGGAGAGACCCAGTACTTC.

The chain is built from TRBV13 and TRBJ2-5; 8 bases map to TRBD2. V lost 1 base to trimming and J lost 4 bases; unmatched junction nucleotides: 5. CDR1 PRHDT and CDR2 FYEKMQ come from the germline V gene (reference sequence). This CDR3 region has 15 residues. CDR3: CASSLAPGGPETQYF. In nucleotides, the CDR3 is TGTGCCAGCAGCTTAGCCCCGGGAGGGCCAGAGACCCAGTACTTC.

The J gene is TRBJ2-7, the V gene TRBV7-8; D is perhaps TRBD1 (6 bases). Germline V gives CDR1 SGHVS, CDR2 FQNEAQ. The CDR3 runs to 14 residues. V was cut by 3 bases and J by 3 bases, with 12 bases left in between. The CDR3 reads CASSFEQGYYEQYF. CDR3 nucleotides: TGTGCCAGCAGCTTCGAACAGGGATACTACGAGCAGTACTTC.

The chain joins TRBV30 to TRBJ1-5; perhaps TRBD1 as D (5 bases). V dropped 1 base and J dropped 0 bases, with 13 bases sitting between them. The CDR3 is 16 amino acids. The germline V gene has CDR1 GTSNPN and CDR2 SVGIG (reference sequence). CDR3 loop: CAWSGTGSDSNQPQHF. In DNA, the CDR3 is TGTGCCTGGAGTGGTACAGGATCCGATAGCAATCAGCCCCAGCATTTT.

The chain recombines TRBV4-1 with TRBJ1-1; D unresolved. Trimming took off 1 base at V and 2 bases at J, with 11 bases between the two ends. The CDR3 is 15 residues long. Germline CDR1 reads MGHRA; CDR2 reads YSYEKL. CDR3: CASSQVAGVNTEAFF. Written as DNA, the CDR3 is TGCGCCAGCAGCCAAGTCGCCGGGGTTAACACTGAAGCTTTCTTT.

This chain connects TRBV5-4 to TRBJ2-3; 9 nucleotides agree with TRBD1. This CDR3 has 14 amino acids. The germline gives CDR1 SGHNT, CDR2 YYREEE (reference sequence). Trimming removed 5 bases from V and 3 bases from J; junction bases left unmatched: 4. The CDR3 DNA is TGTGCCAGCAGACCAGACAGGGGGACAGATACGCAGTATTTT. It codes for CASRPDRGTDTQYF.

The chain combines TRBV7-9 with TRBJ1-5, with D possibly TRBD1 on 5 matching bases. V lost 5 bases and J lost 3, with 8 bases in between. CDR1 is SEHNR, CDR2 FQNEAQ, per germline (reference sequence). This CDR3 is built from 13 residues. The CDR3 protein is CASSLGHNQPQHF. The CDR3 nucleotides read TGTGCCAGCAGCCTCGGACACAATCAGCCCCAGCATTTT. Full variable domain (missing parts from reference TRBV7-9 and TRBJ1-5): DTGVSQNPRHKITKRGQNVTFRCDPISEHNRLYWYRQTLGQGPEFLTYFQNEAQLEKSRLLSDRFSAERPKGSFSTLEIQRTEQGDSAMYLCASSLGHNQPQHFGDGTRLSIL.

The rearrangement uses TRBV2 and TRBJ2-1, with a tentative D call TRBD2 (5 bases). V lost 6 bases and J 5 bases, leaving 8 bases between the germline ends. CDR1 is SNHLY and CDR2 is FYNNEI in the germline V gene. The CDR3 runs to 12 residues. This chain's CDR3 is CASRDLDNEQFF. The DNA for the CDR3 is TGTGCCAGCAGGGACTTAGACAATGAGCAGTTCTTC.

The chain combines TRBV4-1 with TRBJ2-7; 10 bases match TRBD1. J lost 5 bases, V lost 1 base, and 5 bases had no gene match. Germline CDR1 reads MGHRA; CDR2 reads YSYEKL. This CDR3 spans 15 amino acids. The CDR3 loop reads CASSQAGQGDNEQYF. In DNA form, the CDR3 reads TGCGCCAGCAGCCAAGCCGGACAGGGGGATAACGAGCAGTACTTC.

This clone was seen a single time. The chain uses TRBV7-9 and TRBJ2-5; 10 positions match TRBD2. The CDR3 is made up of 16 amino acids. The germline V gene has CDR1 SEHNR and CDR2 FQNEAQ (reference sequence). V lost 4 bases and J lost 2; bases outside the gene matches: 7. The CDR3 DNA reads as TGTGCCAGCAGCTCTGCAGGACTAGCGGATCAAGAGACCCAGTACTTC. The encoded protein is CASSSAGLADQETQYF.

The chain is built from TRBV5-8 and TRBJ1-5, with D possibly being TRBD1 (5 bases). Germline values: CDR1 SGHTS, CDR2 YDEGEE. The CDR3 is made up of 15 amino acids. The ends were cut back, 0 bases at V and 9 bases at J, with 16 bases in the middle. DNA for the CDR3: TGTGCCAGCAGCTTGGATGAGGGCTTCGGGGGGCCCCAGCATTTT. It translates to CASSLDEGFGGPQHF. Together with reference TRBV5-8 and TRBJ1-5, the CDR3 gives the full variable domain: EAGVTQSPTHLIKTRGQQATLRCSPISGHTSVYWYQQALGLGLQFLLWYDEGEERNRGNFPPRFSGRQFPNYSSELNVNALELEDSALYLCASSLDEGFGGPQHFGDGTRLSIL.

This clone was recorded once. V usage is TRBV30 and J usage is TRBJ2-5; 8 bases align to TRBD1. Looked up from germline, CDR1 is GTSNPN and CDR2 is SVGIG (reference sequence). The CDR3 is 12 amino acids. Trimming at V came to 5 bases and at J to 6 bases, leaving 5 bases not matched to a gene. CDR3 DNA sequence: TGTGCCTGGTCGGACAGGGAGAAGACCCAGTACTTC. Protein: CAWSDREKTQYF.

This chain uses TRBV6-1 with TRBJ2-5; TRBD2 agrees at 7 bases. Germline loops: CDR1 MNHNS, CDR2 SASEGT. There are 14 residues in the CDR3. Trimming removed 0 bases from V and 3 bases from J; junction bases left unmatched: 1. The CDR3, as DNA: TGTGCCAGCAGTGAAGCGGGGGGGGAAGAGACCCAGTACTTC. Translated, it gives CASSEAGGEETQYF.

The J gene is TRBJ2-5, the V gene TRBV6-5; 9 bases are shared with TRBD1. The DNA end is a closer match to TRBJ2-7, so the J assignment may be wrong. The CDR3 runs 15 residues. Germline CDR1 and CDR2: MNHEY and SVGAGI. The CDR3 region is CASRYLDRGRDEQYF. CDR3 DNA: TGTGCCAGCAGGTACCTGGACAGGGGAAGGGACGAGCAGTACTTC.